There are a few counts of the clone carrying this T cell receptor beta chain. Its antigen is unknown. The CDR3 length is 13 residues. Per germline, CDR1 LNHDA and CDR2 SQIVND (reference sequence). Deletions cut 3 bases from V and 4 bases from J, with 9 bases between. TCR cDNA, made by 5'RACE template switching, carried an added universal primer site and UMIs. TCRdb re-called the 5' RACE reads through MiXCR, storing one row per CDR3 protein. The table lists some 560,000 distinct CDR3 sequences, less than 20% of them singletons. These data come from a study of T cells after yellow fever vaccination. In the study overall: Preparation of fractions with low cell numbers was performed using SMART-Seq v4 Ultra Low Input.

Study findings and constraints: Abundant clonotypes (contaminants from the bulk population) could be present in FACS-sorted repertoires. Overlap between CD4 and CD8 compartments was detected for a small share of clonotypes.

The sequence derives from a man younger than 30 who received the YFV17D yellow fever vaccine. This chain uses TRBV19 with TRBJ2-5; perhaps TRBD2 as D (5 bases). Here the sequenced sample was PBMCs, taken 5 days after the first yellow fever vaccination. CDR3 nucleotides: TGTGCCAGTAGTATGGGAGTCCCAGAGACCCAGTACTTC. This sequence encodes CASSMGVPETQYF.